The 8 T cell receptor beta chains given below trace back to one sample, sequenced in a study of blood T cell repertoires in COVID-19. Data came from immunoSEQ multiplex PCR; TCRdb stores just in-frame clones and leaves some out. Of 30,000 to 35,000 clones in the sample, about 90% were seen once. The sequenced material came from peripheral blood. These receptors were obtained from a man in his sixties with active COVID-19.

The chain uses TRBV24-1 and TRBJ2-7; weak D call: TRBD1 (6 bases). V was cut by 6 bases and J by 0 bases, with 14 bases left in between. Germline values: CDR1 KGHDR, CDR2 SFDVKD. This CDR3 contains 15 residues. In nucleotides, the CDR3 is TGTGCCACCAGTTCAGGGGAGTGGGGCTCCTACGAGCAGTACTTC. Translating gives CATSSGEWGSYEQYF.

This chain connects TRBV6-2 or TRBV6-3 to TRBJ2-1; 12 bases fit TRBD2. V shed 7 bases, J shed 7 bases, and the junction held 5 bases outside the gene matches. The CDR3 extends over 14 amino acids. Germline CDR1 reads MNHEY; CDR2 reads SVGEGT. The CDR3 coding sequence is TGTGCCAGCACCCCTAGCGGGAGGGGAAATGAGCAGTTCTTC. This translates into CASTPSGRGNEQFF.

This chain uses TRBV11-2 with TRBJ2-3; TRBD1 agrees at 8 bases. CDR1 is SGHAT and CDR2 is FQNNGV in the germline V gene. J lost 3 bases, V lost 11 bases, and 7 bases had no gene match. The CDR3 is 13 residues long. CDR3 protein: CASAGGSTDTQYF. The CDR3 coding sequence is TGTGCCTCGGCAGGGGGCTCGACAGATACGCAGTATTTT. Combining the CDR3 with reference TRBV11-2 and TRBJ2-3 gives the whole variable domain EAGVAQSPRYKIIEKRQSVAFWCNPISGHATLYWYQQILGQGPKLLIQFQNNGVVDDSQLPKDRFSAERLKGVDSTLKIQPAKLEDSAVYLCASAGGSTDTQYFGPGTRLTVL.

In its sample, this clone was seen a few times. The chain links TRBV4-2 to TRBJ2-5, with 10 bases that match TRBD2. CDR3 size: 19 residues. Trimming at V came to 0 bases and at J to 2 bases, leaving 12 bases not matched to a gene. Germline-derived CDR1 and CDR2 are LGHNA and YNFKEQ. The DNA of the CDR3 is TGTGCCAGCAGCCAAGATTGGGCTAGCGGGAGTCGACCGCAAGAGACCCAGTACTTC. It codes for CASSQDWASGSRPQETQYF.

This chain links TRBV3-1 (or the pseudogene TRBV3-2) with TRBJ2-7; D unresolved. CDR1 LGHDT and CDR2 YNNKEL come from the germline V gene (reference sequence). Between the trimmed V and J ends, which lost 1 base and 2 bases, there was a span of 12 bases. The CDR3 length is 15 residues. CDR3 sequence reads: CASSQGFEQAYEQYF. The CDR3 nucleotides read TGTGCCAGCAGCCAAGGATTTGAGCAGGCCTACGAGCAGTACTTC.

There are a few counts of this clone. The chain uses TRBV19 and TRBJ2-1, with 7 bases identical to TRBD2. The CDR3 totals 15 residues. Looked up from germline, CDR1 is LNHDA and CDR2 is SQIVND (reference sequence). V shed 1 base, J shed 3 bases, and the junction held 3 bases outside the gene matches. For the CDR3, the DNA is TGTGCCAGTAGTATAGGCGGGAGTATCTACAATGAGCAGTTCTTC. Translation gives CASSIGGSIYNEQFF. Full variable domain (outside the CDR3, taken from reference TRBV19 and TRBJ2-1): DGGITQSPKYLFRKEGQNVTLSCEQNLNHDAMYWYRQDPGQGLRLIYYSQIVNDFQKGDIAEGYSVSREKKESFPLTVTSAQKNPTAFYLCASSIGGSIYNEQFFGPGTRLTVL.

The CDR3 bases are TGTGCCAGCTGGGACAGGGTCGGCGGCAATCAGCCCCAGCATTTT. It yields the protein CASWDRVGGNQPQHF. V and J are TRBV27 and TRBJ1-5, with 9 nucleotides matching TRBD1. Germline V gene sequence: CDR1 MNHEY, CDR2 SMNVEV (reference sequence). Trimming at V came to 8 bases and at J to 2 bases, leaving 7 bases not matched to a gene. The CDR3 is 15 residues long.

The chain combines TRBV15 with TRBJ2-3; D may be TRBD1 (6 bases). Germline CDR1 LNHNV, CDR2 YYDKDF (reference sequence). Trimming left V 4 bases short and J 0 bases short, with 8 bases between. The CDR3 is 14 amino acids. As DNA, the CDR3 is TGTGCCACCAGCATAGGACAGAGCACAGATACGCAGTATTTT. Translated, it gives CATSIGQSTDTQYF.